This TCR beta chain is from a study of regulatory T cells in long-lasting Graves disease (dated by TCRdb to the early 2020s). Broadly, across the study: In the newly diagnosed Graves' disease group, patients had been taking antithyroid drugs for less than 3 months. This study used TCR sequencing and RNA sequencing of peripheral blood to compare persistent Graves' disease patients against newly diagnosed Graves' disease patients. The study was conducted in China and was registered as a clinical trial. A total of approximately 35 samples were covered by TCR sequencing, comprising some 13 persistent and 20 or so newly diagnosed Graves' disease patients.

The library was obtained by multiplex PCR. For sequencing, an Illumina HiSeq 4000 was employed. CDR3 regions were amplified by Arm-PCR with iRepertoire HTBI primers to construct TCR beta libraries. PCR products were gel purified before sequencing. The authors processed their data as follows. A total of some 60 TRBV and more than twelve TRBJ segments were identified across samples and were used for gene usage analysis of CDR3 amino acid clonotypes. COPE and FqMerger were used to merge filtered high-quality paired reads into contigs. BLAST was used to align contigs to IMGT TRBV, TRBD and TRBJ reference genes, with CDR3 defined following IMGT. Clonotypes above 0.1% frequency were classified as highly expanded clones. Shannon entropy was used to measure repertoire diversity, and the Gini coefficient was used to measure V-J evenness. A clonotype found in more than one individual was treated as public. TCRdb took the public reads, trimmed them with fastp at Q25, ran MiXCR for clone calling and kept in-frame beta chains. All rows with the same CDR3 protein become a single entry with the most common DNA and genes. Clone size and V and J calls follow TCRdb, not the original study. Counted in this sample were 350,000 to 550,000 distinct CDR3 sequences; roughly 15% of them appeared once. The ten largest clones take up approximately 22% of the sample.

The meaning of the sample's time point label: newly diagnosed GD, antithyroid drugs for less than 3 months. RNA was extracted from PBMCs in TRIzol for both TCR sequencing and RNA sequencing. Graves' disease was diagnosed according to American Thyroid Association guidelines. Patients for the study were recruited at an endocrinology department in Xi'an, China. From each patient, around 9.3 milliliters of peripheral blood was collected into an EDTA anticoagulant tube. Ficoll Paque Plus density gradient separation was used to isolate PBMCs, and no additional T cell sorting was done. RNA quality was checked with an Agilent 2100 Bioanalyzer and agarose gel, and concentration with a NanoDrop 2000. This clonotype has ten or more counts. Its target antigen remains unknown. No quality values exist for individual bases; no much larger clone is one base distant. As encoded in the germline V gene (reference sequence), CDR1 is MNHEY while CDR2 is SMNVEV. Relative to germline, V is 2 bases shorter and J is 0 bases shorter, with 6 bases between their ends. Measured from the cysteine to the phenylalanine, the CDR3 is 14 residues long. Left in the record is the CDR3 DNA by itself, 42 bases read in frame from the first base.

The research as a whole found: Only peripheral blood was studied, because thyroid tissue, the primary lesion, was inaccessible. Persistent patients shared more public clonotypes among themselves (around 2,500) than newly diagnosed patients did (roughly 910). As a limitation, the authors acknowledged that the small sample size may reduce accuracy. Persistent disease showed preferential use of TRBV28, TRBJ1-2 and TRBJ2-5, whereas newly diagnosed disease favored TRBV20-1 and TRBJ2-1. Compared with newly diagnosed patients, patients with persistent Graves' disease had lower TCR Shannon entropy and fewer highly expanded clones, which suggests clonal expansion. Only the TCR beta chain was sequenced and analyzed.

These data were also filed under a second study, of T cells in Graves' hyperthyroidism and ophthalmopathy. Per that second paper: Stable Graves' hyperthyroidism was defined as the absence of progression to ophthalmopathy over 18 months of follow-up. Hyperthyroidism patients were newly diagnosed, with disease duration under 2 months, and aged 18 to 65 years. Exclusion was applied to patients with uncontrolled infections, other autoimmune diseases, pregnancy or lactation. Diagnoses were established on the basis of clinical symptoms, serum thyroxine and TRAb, thyroid ultrasound, and orbital computed tomography. The TCR CDR3 was subjected to a first round of RT-PCR using the HTBI primer set and the Qiagen OneStep RT-PCR kit. Blood samples also contained most of the expanded thyroid clonotypes (frequency above 0.001), which suggests that blood repertoires may reflect thyroid immune responses. A 13 V-J signature model separated ophthalmopathy from stable hyperthyroidism, with just over 85% sensitivity and 81.08% specificity in cross-validation and 80%/75% in testing. During validation, the model predicted progression to ophthalmopathy a median of about 6.3 months ahead of onset, with 70.59% sensitivity and 72% to 80% specificity. To identify distinguishing TCR V-J signatures, a discovery cohort of roughly 100 patients was used, comprising under 45 with Graves' ophthalmopathy and some 57 with stable Graves' hyperthyroidism. Whether ophthalmopathy could be predicted prospectively was tested in an independent validation cohort made up of 18 to 20 hyperthyroidism patients plus 17 patients who later progressed to ophthalmopathy. The 100 discovery patients were randomly split 7:3 into training and test sets. In addition, the study compared T-cell repertoires in thyroid tissue and in blood from six Graves' hyperthyroidism patients. Following sampling, methimazole starting at 30 mg daily was given to hyperthyroidism patients, and high-dose intravenous methylprednisolone was given to ophthalmopathy patients. A second multiplex PCR round built the libraries, followed by size selection and purification. Sequencing of the libraries was done on an Illumina HiSeq2000 using paired-end 100 bp reads. Raw data were processed with SOAPnuke, discarding reads with adapters, uncalled bases, mean Phred below 15, or no exact constant-primer or identifier match. COPE v1.2.5 was used to merge high-quality paired reads, and clonotypes were defined as unique nucleotide sequences. Clonotypes were aligned to IMGT TRBV, TRBD and TRBJ reference segments using MiTCR v1.1. The analysis was restricted to V-J combinations with a frequency above 0.0001, which together covered around 99% of the repertoires. A TCS score was defined as the ratio of F50 (clonal expansion) to E x V (chaos), with BLOSUM62-based TCRdist applied between CDR3 peptides within each V-J. Welch's t-statistics and random forest reduced just over 500 V-J features to 10 to 15, which were used in a naive Bayes classifier (R e1071). No statistical method was used to fix the sample size in advance, and group allocation was not hidden from the investigators. The paper reports TCR Vbeta CDR3 sequencing of roughly 140 peripheral blood samples: 40 to 45 ophthalmopathy, 70 to 85 hyperthyroidism and approximately 17 progressor patients.

Sequenced material: peripheral blood mononuclear cells (PBMCs), taken at new diagnosis, from a patient treated with antithyroid drugs. The receptor's source is a woman aged 18-29 years with Graves disease. Donor details come from another sample of the same person, matched by shared clones. The chain joins TRBV27 to TRBJ2-3; the D gene cannot be resolved reliably. The bases read TGTGCCAGCAGTTTAGGGTTCAGCACAGATACGCAGTATTTT. Translation gives CASSLGFSTDTQYF.